This TCR beta chain was found in a study of breast tumors, draining lymph nodes, adjacent tissues listed by TCRdb under 2016. Notes on the research overall: In breast cancer patients, the study compared the TCR beta repertoires of tumor, adjacent nontumor tissue and axillary lymph nodes. In human breast cancer, the study set out to assess how tumor, surrounding tissue and draining lymph node repertoires relate to one another and whether T cells might be exchanged between them. Broad study findings and their caveats: The conclusion that tumor T cells originate in lymph nodes was presented as consistent with a hypothesis rather than as directly demonstrated. The data were considered consistent with most tumor T cells being derived from the lymph node and subsequently expanding within tumor tissue. In luminal-like breast cancer, tumor and nontumor tissue repertoires resembled each other significantly more than in basal-like breast cancer. T-cell repertoire diversity in tumors was found to be lower than in lymph nodes but higher than in nontumor tissue, and preferential V and J gene usage was observed.

The germline V gene (reference sequence) supplies CDR1 SSHAT and CDR2 FNYEAQ. Including the terminal cysteine and phenylalanine, the CDR3 comprises 13 residues. Only the CDR3 DNA is retained, 39 bases long and in frame from the first base. This clonotype was seen repeatedly, ten times or more. It has no known antigen specificity. The junction departs from germline at one end; a sequencing error may be responsible. Instrument used: Illumina HiSeq 2000. TCR beta chain libraries were generated through multiplex PCR amplification. High-throughput sequencing was used to analyze the amplified TCR beta chain products. Using fastp at Q25 and MiXCR, TCRdb reprocessed the public reads and kept productive beta chains. Rows with a matching CDR3 protein are joined into one entry that keeps the most common DNA and genes. For this sample the table gives under 110,000 distinct CDR3 sequences, of which less than 40% were detected only once. Approximately 5.2% of the sample rests with the top ten.

The axillary draining lymph nodes of breast cancer patients were the source of the lymph node samples. The receptor comes from a female donor with breast cancer. Some clones in this sample may be carry-over from other donors' samples. The receptor chain draws on TRBV7-7 and TRBJ2-1; matching of 5 bases hints at TRBD1 as the D gene. Material for sequencing was axillary lymph node tissue. The DNA sequence is given as TGTGCTAGCAGCTTTACACAGGACAATGAGCAGTTCTTC. Translated, it gives CASSFTQDNEQFF.